This entry lists 30 T cell receptor beta chains sequenced from one sample in a study of blood T cell repertoires in COVID-19. Libraries were prepared by immunoSEQ multiplex PCR; TCRdb keeps only in-frame clonotypes and omits some of them. The table lists around 30,000 clones, 84% of them singletons, with about two fifths in the top ten. Sequenced sample: peripheral blood. These receptors were collected from a woman older than 75 with acute or convalescent COVID-19.

J is TRBJ2-2 and V is TRBV27, with no clear D. Germline CDR1 MNHEY, CDR2 SMNVEV (reference sequence). CDR3 length: 14 amino acids. Trimming shortened V by 7 bases and J by 7 bases, and 16 bases separated the two germline ends. This chain's CDR3 is CASTPKAGVGELFF. CDR3 in DNA: TGTGCCAGCACTCCCAAGGCAGGTGTCGGGGAGCTGTTTTTT.

The chain is built from TRBV18 and TRBJ1-4; no firm D call. The CDR3 runs 13 residues. Between the trimmed V and J ends, which lost 4 bases and 6 bases, there was a span of 9 bases. The germline V gene has CDR1 KGHSH and CDR2 LQKENI. The CDR3 region is CASSLGADEKLFF. Written as DNA, the CDR3 is TGTGCCAGCTCACTCGGAGCCGATGAAAAACTGTTTTTT.

V gene TRBV18 combines with J gene TRBJ2-3; the D gene is possibly TRBD2 (7 bases). This CDR3 has 16 amino acids. The germline gives CDR1 KGHSH, CDR2 LQKENI. The V end was cut by 3 bases, the J end by 0 bases, with 13 bases between. This chain's CDR3 is CASSPRGGVSTDTQYF. Here the CDR3 DNA reads TGTGCCAGCTCACCGAGGGGGGGCGTAAGCACAGATACGCAGTATTTT.

The CDR3 coding sequence is TGTGCCAGTAGCTATTCCACAGGGGGATGGAGCTATGGCTACACCTTC. The encoded protein is CASSYSTGGWSYGYTF. This chain joins TRBV19 and TRBJ1-2, with 8 bases aligning to TRBD1. The CDR3 contains 16 residues. J was trimmed by 4 bases and V by 6 bases; bases with no gene match: 13. Germline values: CDR1 LNHDA, CDR2 SQIVND (reference sequence). The full variable domain, with the rest looked up from reference TRBV19 and TRBJ1-2, is DGGITQSPKYLFRKEGQNVTLSCEQNLNHDAMYWYRQDPGQGLRLIYYSQIVNDFQKGDIAEGYSVSREKKESFPLTVTSAQKNPTAFYLCASSYSTGGWSYGYTFGSGTRLTVV.

The chain recombines TRBV7-8 with TRBJ2-1, with 12 bases aligning to TRBD2. The V gene's germline CDR1 is SGHVS and CDR2 FQNEAQ. This CDR3 spans 15 amino acids. J gave up 9 bases and V 2 bases, and 5 bases lay outside the gene matches. The chain's CDR3 is CASSLRLAGEGEQFF. CDR3 coding DNA: TGTGCCAGCAGCTTAAGACTAGCGGGGGAAGGTGAGCAGTTCTTC.

This chain connects TRBV9 to TRBJ2-2; D might be TRBD2 (5 bases). V was cut by 0 bases and J by 6 bases, with 12 bases left in between. Germline CDR1 is SGDLS and CDR2 is YYNGEE. The CDR3 has 15 residues. The CDR3 DNA is TGTGCCAGCAGCGTAGGGGTTCTAGCCGCCGGGGAGCTGTTTTTT. Residues: CASSVGVLAAGELFF.

This chain uses TRBV15 with TRBJ1-1; weak D call: TRBD1 (6 bases). V was trimmed by 5 bases and J by 1 base, leaving 14 bases between them. The CDR3 covers 15 residues. Germline V lookup: CDR1 LNHNV, CDR2 YYDKDF (reference sequence). CDR3 coding DNA: TGTGCCACCAGCGACCCCGGGACACCGAACACTGAAGCTTTCTTT. Translating it yields CATSDPGTPNTEAFF.

The V and J genes are TRBV15 and TRBJ1-1; weak D call: TRBD1 (5 bases). V was shortened by 7 bases and J by 5 bases, with 23 bases between the two germline ends. Germline CDR1 LNHNV, CDR2 YYDKDF (reference sequence). CDR3 length equals 16 residues. CDR3 coding DNA: TGTGCCACCAAGACCGGGGGTCTAGGTTCTGGGACTGAAGCTTTCTTT. As protein: CATKTGGLGSGTEAFF.

The sample holds one count of this clone. This rearrangement joins TRBV7-6 to TRBJ1-1; TRBD1 might be the D (5 bases). Per germline, CDR1 SGHVS and CDR2 FNYEAQ. V dropped 5 bases and J dropped 0 bases, with 13 bases sitting between them. The CDR3 extends over 15 amino acids. CDR3 region: CASSQIGGMNTEAFF. The CDR3 DNA sequence: TGTGCCAGCAGCCAGATTGGGGGGATGAACACTGAAGCTTTCTTT.

This clone appeared a single time. The chain is built from TRBV6-2 or TRBV6-3 and TRBJ2-3, with a possible D match to TRBD1 (6 bases). The CDR3 is made up of 16 amino acids. V was cut by 6 bases and J by 0 bases, with 16 bases left in between. From germline, CDR1 is MNHEY and CDR2 SVGEGT. The CDR3 DNA reads TGTGCCAGCAGCACGAGGGTGGGGGCTAGCACAGATACGCAGTATTTT. Its protein is CASSTRVGASTDTQYF.

The chain employs TRBV28 and TRBJ2-3, with TRBD2 identical over 8 bases. V lost 4 bases to trimming and J lost 6 bases; unmatched junction nucleotides: 3. The CDR3 spans 13 residues. Germline V gives CDR1 MDHEN, CDR2 SYDVKM. CDR3 DNA sequence: TGTGCCAGCAGTTCCCGACTAGCGGATACGCAGTATTTT. It codes for CASSSRLADTQYF.

This clone has just one count. The chain couples TRBV18 to TRBJ2-2, with a possible D match to TRBD2 (6 bases). Germline assignment: CDR1 KGHSH and CDR2 LQKENI. The CDR3 length is 14 residues. With 4 bases removed from V and 7 bases from J, the gap between germline ends came to 13 bases. The CDR3 nucleotides read TGTGCCAGCTCACTCCGGAACGGGGGCGGGGAGCTGTTTTTT. The encoded protein is CASSLRNGGGELFF.

The chain carries TRBV24-1 and TRBJ2-4; weak D call: TRBD1 (5 bases). The germline V gene has CDR1 KGHDR and CDR2 SFDVKD. The CDR3 covers 15 residues. V lost 3 bases and J 0 bases, leaving 8 bases between the germline ends. The CDR3 coding sequence is TGTGCCACCAGTGATCCGACAGAAGCCAAAAACATTCAGTACTTC. It is translated as CATSDPTEAKNIQYF.

The rearrangement uses TRBV19 and TRBJ2-3; no definite D call. The CDR3 runs to 13 residues. Trimming stripped 3 bases from V and 3 bases from J, with 7 bases between. Germline V gene data show CDR1 as LNHDA and CDR2 as SQIVND (reference sequence). The CDR3 loop is CASSIYGTDTQYF. As DNA, the CDR3 is TGTGCCAGTAGTATCTACGGTACAGATACGCAGTATTTT.

About this clone itself: Relative to the germline gene, one junction end is altered; a read error may explain this. The chain couples TRBV7-3 to TRBJ2-1; D not resolved. Germline V gene sequence: CDR1 SGHTA, CDR2 FQGTGA. The CDR3 has 12 residues. CDR3 sequence reads: CASSSSHNEQFF. The CDR3 region has the DNA TGTGCCAGCAGCTCCTCCCACAATGAGCAGTTCTTC.

The gene calls are TRBV2 and TRBJ1-5; D is perhaps TRBD1 (5 bases). Germline V CDR1 and CDR2: SNHLY, FYNNEI. The CDR3 spans 12 residues. Trimming shortened V by 2 bases and J by 9 bases, and 8 bases separated the two germline ends. This CDR3 is CASSEKGSPQHF. CDR3 nucleotides: TGTGCCAGCAGTGAAAAGGGGTCGCCCCAGCATTTT.

V gene TRBV4-1 combines with J gene TRBJ2-1, with a weak D call TRBD1 (5 bases). V lost 0 bases to trimming and J lost 13 bases, with 13 bases between them. The V gene's germline CDR1 is MGHRA and CDR2 YSYEKL. The CDR3 extends over 13 amino acids. The CDR3 reads CASSQEWAGLQFF. CDR3 coding DNA: TGCGCCAGCAGCCAAGAATGGGCAGGGCTACAGTTCTTC.

This clone turned up a few times. In DNA, the CDR3 is TGTGCCAGCAGCAACTCCAGACAGGGACAGACCCAGTACTTC. It codes for CASSNSRQGQTQYF. This chain connects TRBV13 to TRBJ2-5; 7 nucleotides match TRBD1. With 5 bases clipped from V and 6 bases from J, the junction kept 9 bases outside the gene matches. The CDR3 length is 14 residues. Germline lookup yields CDR1 PRHDT and CDR2 FYEKMQ (reference sequence).

The chain joins TRBV2 to TRBJ1-4; 8 bases are a match to TRBD1. Losses at the gene ends were 8 bases for V and 4 bases for J; bases not matched to a gene: 6. CDR1 and CDR2 (germline): SNHLY, FYNNEI. This CDR3 has 14 amino acids. The CDR3 DNA reads TGTGCCAGCGGCTACAGGGGGGATAATGAAAAACTGTTTTTT. It is translated as CASGYRGDNEKLFF.

The chain employs TRBV5-4 and TRBJ2-5; D may be TRBD2 (5 bases). The CDR3 is 11 residues long. V gave up 2 bases and J gave up 7 bases, with 6 bases separating them. CDR1 and CDR2 (germline): SGHNT, YYREEE (reference sequence). The CDR3 coding sequence is TGTGCCAGCAGCTTAGGAGGGACCCAGTACTTC. Translated: CASSLGGTQYF.

The chain recombines TRBV18 with TRBJ1-4; the D is unclear. The CDR3 contains 15 residues. The V gene lost 6 bases and the J gene lost 0 bases, with 11 bases spanning the gap. Germline V gene lookup returns CDR1 KGHSH and CDR2 LQKENI. CDR3 in amino acids: CASSPPGSTNEKLFF. The CDR3 region has the DNA TGTGCCAGCTCCCCGCCGGGGTCAACTAATGAAAAACTGTTTTTT.

The chain combines TRBV27 with TRBJ1-6; 7 bases map to TRBD1. Germline loops: CDR1 MNHEY, CDR2 SMNVEV (reference sequence). This CDR3 is 14 amino acids long. The J segment lost 5 bases and the V segment lost 3 bases, leaving 1 base of the junction unmatched. The CDR3 protein is CASSFQGDNSPLHF. CDR3 DNA sequence: TGTGCCAGCAGTTTTCAGGGGGATAATTCACCCCTCCACTTT.

CDR3 region: CASSPQGSSNTGELFF. The CDR3 bases are TGTGCCAGTAGTCCCCAGGGTAGTTCAAACACCGGGGAGCTGTTTTTT. V is TRBV19 and J is TRBJ2-2; tentatively, D is TRBD1 (5 bases). Germline CDR1 reads LNHDA; CDR2 reads SQIVND (reference sequence). CDR3 length: 16 amino acids. Trimming pared 5 bases from V and 2 bases from J, leaving 15 bases between. The variable domain in full, completed from reference TRBV19 and TRBJ2-2, reads DGGITQSPKYLFRKEGQNVTLSCEQNLNHDAMYWYRQDPGQGLRLIYYSQIVNDFQKGDIAEGYSVSREKKESFPLTVTSAQKNPTAFYLCASSPQGSSNTGELFFGEGSRLTVL.

The chain is built from TRBV5-6 and TRBJ2-2; 13 positions match TRBD2. Trimming removed 5 bases from V and 4 bases from J; junction bases left unmatched: 8. CDR1 and CDR2 (germline): SGHDT, YYEEEE. The CDR3 spans 17 residues. For the CDR3, the DNA is TGTGCCAGCAGATACGGGACTAGCGGGACTAGCACCGGGGAGCTGTTTTTT. Translated, it gives CASRYGTSGTSTGELFF.

The CDR3, as DNA: TGTGCCAGCAGCGCCCTCCAGACGTCTGGGACAGCTGAAGCTTTCTTT. Encoded protein: CASSALQTSGTAEAFF. The V gene is TRBV9, the J gene TRBJ1-1; 7 bases map to TRBD1. This CDR3 is 16 amino acids long. J gave up 6 bases and V 3 bases, and 14 bases lay outside the gene matches. Germline CDR1 is SGDLS and CDR2 is YYNGEE.

This sequence joins TRBV5-1 and TRBJ2-5; the D is unclear. CDR3 length equals 12 residues. V was trimmed by 2 bases and J by 4 bases, leaving 6 bases between them. Looked up from germline, CDR1 is SGHRS and CDR2 is YFSETQ. CDR3 nucleotide sequence: TGCGCCAGCAGCTTAACTGCAGAGACCCAGTACTTC. It codes for CASSLTAETQYF.

J is TRBJ2-1 and V is TRBV7-2, with D possibly being TRBD2 (5 bases). V lost 2 bases and J lost 4, with 9 bases in between. The CDR3 extends over 14 amino acids. Germline CDR1 SGHTA, CDR2 FQGNSA. In DNA, the CDR3 is TGTGCCAGCAGCTTAAACCGGGGATACAATGAGCAGTTCTTC. Protein: CASSLNRGYNEQFF.

The chain employs TRBV2 and TRBJ1-2, with 10 nucleotides matching TRBD1. The V gene's germline CDR1 is SNHLY and CDR2 FYNNEI. There are 16 residues in the CDR3. J gave up 5 bases and V 6 bases, and 12 bases lay outside the gene matches. The chain's CDR3 is CASRNLRDRGTYGYTF. The DNA of the CDR3 is TGTGCCAGCAGGAACCTCCGGGACAGGGGAACTTATGGCTACACCTTC.

The chain uses TRBV9 and TRBJ1-1; D might be TRBD1 (5 bases). CDR1 is SGDLS and CDR2 is YYNGEE in the germline V gene. The V end was cut by 2 bases, the J end by 1 base, with 9 bases between. This CDR3 region has 14 residues. CDR3: CASSVGGENTEAFF. The CDR3 DNA is TGTGCCAGCAGCGTTGGGGGGGAGAACACTGAAGCTTTCTTT.

In this sample, this clone turned up once. The V and J genes are TRBV21-1 and TRBJ1-5. TRBV21-1 is marked as a pseudogene. The CDR3 loop spans 11 amino acids. CDR3 loop: CAWLDIMSQHF. In nucleotides, the CDR3 is TGTGCCTGGTTAGATATCATGTCCCAGCATTTT.